This T cell receptor beta chain was captured by sequencing in a study of tumor-infiltrating lymphocytes in primary liver carcinoma (dated 2017 in TCRdb). With respect to the entire study: Of the five patients (three men and two women, aged 30 to 69 years), four had hepatocellular carcinoma and one had combined HCC and intrahepatic cholangiocarcinoma. The tumors of the five patients were staged as T1-T3 N0M0, with maximum diameters ranging from roughly 4 to 10 cm. High reproducibility was observed for the technical replicate repertoires, with mean shared-clone rates around 0.9 and correlation coefficients above 0.95. Agilent mRNA microarray profiling was performed on the approximately 25 tumor region samples to relate TCRbeta repertoire diversity to the local molecular phenotype. TCRbeta repertoire sequencing covered some 35 specimens from 5 patients: around 25 tumor regions, 5 adjacent noncancerous liver tissues and 5 peripheral blood samples. Each sample produced about 3.5 to 7.13 million productive TCRbeta reads, and read depth showed no significant difference between tissue types. Across five regions of each liver tumor, along with adjacent normal tissue and blood, the study brought together TCRbeta repertoire sequencing, expression microarrays and whole-exome sequencing.

This clonotype was recorded a few times. The antigen it binds to is not known. Base qualities were left out, and no much larger clone turns up one base away. The CDR3, cysteine through phenylalanine, is 16 amino acids long. Only CDR3 DNA remains: 48 bases, in frame from the first base. The V end gives up 10 bases and the J end 3 bases, leaving 17 bases in the junction not matched to a gene. Reading the germline V gene gives CDR1 SGHVS and CDR2 FQNEAQ. Total RNA and DNA were co-extracted without cell sorting from around 20-30 mg of bulk tissue using the AllPrep DNA/RNA mini kit. Between late 2015 and March 2016, roughly five patients in China with histopathologically diagnosed primary liver carcinoma had their tumors surgically resected. At the time of sampling, the patients were treatment-naive and had chronic HBV infection. Five spatially separated regions were sampled per tumor: superior, inferior, left-lateral and right-lateral poles, plus the tumor centre. Histological examination found more than 80% viable tumor cells in every tumor sample. Fresh tumor and adjacent tissue pieces were bisected, with one half stored in RNAlater at -80 degrees C and the other half sent for histology.

TCRbeta-specific cDNA was reverse-transcribed from 500 ng total RNA using a constant-region primer and ProtoScript II reverse transcriptase. TCRbeta libraries were built with three nested multiplex PCR rounds, a slightly modified ARM-PCR procedure. Each of the first two PCR rounds ran for 10 cycles and used multiplex TRBV1-TRBV30 forward primers together with a Cbeta reverse primer. Sample barcodes and Illumina adapters were added in a final 25-cycle PCR with Deep VentR polymerase. Amplicons of 200-500 bp were gel-purified with a QIAquick gel extraction kit before sequencing. TCRbeta amplicons were sequenced on an Illumina HiSeq 2500 with 250-bp paired-end reads. Under the source paper's analysis protocol: Trimmomatic v0.33 was used to quality-trim the reads, and FLASH v1.2.11 was used to merge paired reads so that full CDR3 sequences could be recovered. V, D and J germline segments were assigned to the rearranged TCRbeta sequences by MiGEC v1.2.1b. VDJtools v1.0.0 computed clonotype statistics and Shannon-Wiener diversity indices. Except for diversity analysis, only the 250 most abundant clonotypes of each sample were used in subsequent analyses to reduce sampling bias. TCRdb applied fastp at Q25 and MiXCR to the public reads, then kept only in-frame beta chains. Rows with one shared CDR3 protein collapse into an entry with the most common genes and DNA. TCRdb, not the original authors, processed these V and J calls. In all, the sample holds more than 45,000 distinct CDR3 sequences, and over 65% of those were seen once. The ten most abundant clones make up approximately 25% of the sample.

Study-wide findings and limitations: With just four to six patients in the study, the authors point out that the findings should be validated in a larger study. Only about 7.5-25% of top clones were present in all five regions of a tumor, suggesting spatial heterogeneity of tumor-infiltrating T cells. The top 250 clones made up a significantly larger repertoire fraction in tumors than in blood (p = 0.039). Pairs of tumor regions showed greater repertoire overlap (mean around 36%) than tumor-adjacent pairs (approximately 17%) or tumor-blood pairs (approximately 14%), which is consistent with antigen-driven expansion. Because only the TCR beta chain was sequenced and unpaired alpha chains were not captured, true repertoire diversity is likely underestimated. Comparison of CD4+ and CD8+ T cell repertoires was precluded by the use of bulk unsorted samples.

The sequence came from a man aged 35-49 years with primary liver carcinoma and hepatitis B virus infection. The chain joins TRBV7-8 to TRBJ2-5; 7 bases in between match TRBD2. Sequenced material: liver tumor tissue from sampling region 5. The cell subset or site label on this specimen signifies: tumor region T5, tumor centre. CDR3 sequence: CANGRRAGVREETQYF. The DNA sequence is TGTGCCAACGGTCGAAGGGCGGGAGTGAGGGAAGAGACCCAGTACTTC.